The sequence of this TCR beta chain was determined in a study of blood T cell repertoires in COVID-19. Study-level information: Sites in the United States, Italy and Spain provided acute and convalescent COVID-19 samples.

TCRdb's copy holds only in-frame clones and misses some; the assay was immunoSEQ multiplex PCR. Here the sample spans approximately 120,000 clones, approximately 90% being singletons. Germline V gene lookup returns CDR1 MNHEY and CDR2 SVGAGI. Trimming removed 2 bases from V and 6 bases from J, with 17 bases in between. This CDR3 has 15 amino acids. The chain recombines TRBV6-5 with TRBJ2-7, with TRBD2 as a possible D gene (6 bases). This TCR came from a human donor in a cohort sampled during active COVID-19. Sequencing was carried out using peripheral blood. In DNA, the CDR3 is TGTGCCAGCAGTTACCTAGGACTACCTTGGGGCGAGCAGTACTTC. This codes for CASSYLGLPWGEQYF.